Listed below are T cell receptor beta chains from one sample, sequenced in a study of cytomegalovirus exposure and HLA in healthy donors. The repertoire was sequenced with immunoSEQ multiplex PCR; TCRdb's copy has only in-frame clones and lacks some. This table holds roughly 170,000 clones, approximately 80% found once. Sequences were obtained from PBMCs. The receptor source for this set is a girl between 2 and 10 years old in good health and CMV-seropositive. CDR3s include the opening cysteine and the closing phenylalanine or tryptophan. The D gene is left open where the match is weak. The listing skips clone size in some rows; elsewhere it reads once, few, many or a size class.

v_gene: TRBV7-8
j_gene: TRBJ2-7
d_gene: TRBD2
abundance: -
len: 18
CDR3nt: TGTGCCAGCAGCTTTACTTCTTCTAGCGGGAGGATTTCCTACGAGCAGTACTTC
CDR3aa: CASSFTSSSGRISYEQYF

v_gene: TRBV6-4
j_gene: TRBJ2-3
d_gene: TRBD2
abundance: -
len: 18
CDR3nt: TGTGCCAGCAGCCGAGCTACTAGCGGGGGGGGCGAGGAAGATACGCAGTATTTT
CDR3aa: CASSRATSGGGEEDTQYF

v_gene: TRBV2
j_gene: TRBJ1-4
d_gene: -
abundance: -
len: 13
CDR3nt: TGTGCCGGGGGGGACGCAACTAATGAAAAACTGTTTTTT
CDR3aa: CAGGDATNEKLFF

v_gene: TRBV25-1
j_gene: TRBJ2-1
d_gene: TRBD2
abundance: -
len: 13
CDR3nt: TGTGCCAGCGGTCCGGGGACTAGCCATGAGCAGTTCTTC
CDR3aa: CASGPGTSHEQFF

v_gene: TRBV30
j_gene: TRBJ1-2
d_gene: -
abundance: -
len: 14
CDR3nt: TGTGCCTGGAGTGTAATGGAGTATCCCTATGGCTACACCTTC
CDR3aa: CAWSVMEYPYGYTF

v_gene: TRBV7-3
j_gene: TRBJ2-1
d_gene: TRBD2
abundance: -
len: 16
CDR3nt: TGTGCCAGCAGCCGAGAGGGACTAGCGGGAGGAAATGAGCAGTTCTTC
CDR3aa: CASSREGLAGGNEQFF

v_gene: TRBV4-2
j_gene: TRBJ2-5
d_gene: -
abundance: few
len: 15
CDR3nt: TGTGCCAGCAGCCAAAGCCGGACAGTACAAGAGACCCAGTACTTC
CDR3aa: CASSQSRTVQETQYF

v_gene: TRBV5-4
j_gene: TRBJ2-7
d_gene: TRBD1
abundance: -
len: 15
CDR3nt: TGTGCCAGCAGCCCAGGACAGGGGACAACCTACGAGCAGTACTTC
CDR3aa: CASSPGQGTTYEQYF

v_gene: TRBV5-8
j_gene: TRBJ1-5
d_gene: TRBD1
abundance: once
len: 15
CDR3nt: TGTGCCAGCAGCCGGATTTGGGACAGGTCCCAGCCCCAGCATTTT
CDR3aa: CASSRIWDRSQPQHF

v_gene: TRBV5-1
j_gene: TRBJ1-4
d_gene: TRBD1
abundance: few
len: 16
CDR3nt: TGCGCCAGCAGCTTAACAGGGGGCACGGCTAATGAAAAACTGTTTTTT
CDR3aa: CASSLTGGTANEKLFF

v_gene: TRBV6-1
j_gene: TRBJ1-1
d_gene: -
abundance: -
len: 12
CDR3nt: TGTGCCAGCAGCTCGGGGTACGGTGAAGCTTTCTTT
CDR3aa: CASSSGYGEAFF

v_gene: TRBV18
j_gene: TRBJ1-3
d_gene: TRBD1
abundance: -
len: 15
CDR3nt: TGTGCCAGCTCACCAACCGGGACAGGCTCCTACACCATATATTTT
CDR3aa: CASSPTGTGSYTIYF

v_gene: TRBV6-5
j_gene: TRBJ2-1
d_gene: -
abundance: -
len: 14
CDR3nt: TGTGCCAGCAGTCCAGGTTTATCCTACAATGAGCAGTTCTTC
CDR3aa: CASSPGLSYNEQFF

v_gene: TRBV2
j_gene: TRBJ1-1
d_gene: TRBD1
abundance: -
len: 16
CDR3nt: TGTGCCACCGTCCGATGGGACAGGGTTTTTTTCGCTGAAGCTTTCTTT
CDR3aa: CATVRWDRVFFAEAFF

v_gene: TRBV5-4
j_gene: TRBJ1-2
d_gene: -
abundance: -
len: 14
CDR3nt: TGTGCCAGCAGCTTCGGAGCTTCAAATTCTGGCTACACCTTC
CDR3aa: CASSFGASNSGYTF

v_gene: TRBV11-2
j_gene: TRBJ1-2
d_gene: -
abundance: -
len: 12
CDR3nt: TGTGCCAGTCAGGAGGGAAGCTATGGCTACACCTTC
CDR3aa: CASQEGSYGYTF

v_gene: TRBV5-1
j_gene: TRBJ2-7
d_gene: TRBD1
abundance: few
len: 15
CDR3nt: TGCGCCAGCAGCTTGGAACAGGGGGCGGCCAACGAGCAGTACTTC
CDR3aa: CASSLEQGAANEQYF

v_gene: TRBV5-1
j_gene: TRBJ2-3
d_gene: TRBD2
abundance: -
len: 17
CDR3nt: TGCGCCAGCAGCTTGGCGATCAGCGGGGGGGCCCCAGATACGCAGTATTTT
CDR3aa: CASSLAISGGAPDTQYF

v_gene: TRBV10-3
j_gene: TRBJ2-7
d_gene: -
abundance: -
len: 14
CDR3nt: TGTGCCTCCCGGCTCGAGGGGGACTCCTACGAGCAGTACTTC
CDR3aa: CASRLEGDSYEQYF

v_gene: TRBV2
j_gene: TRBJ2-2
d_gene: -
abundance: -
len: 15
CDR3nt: TGTGCCAGCAGTTCCGGGACACGCTCCACCGGGGAGCTGTTTTTT
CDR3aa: CASSSGTRSTGELFF

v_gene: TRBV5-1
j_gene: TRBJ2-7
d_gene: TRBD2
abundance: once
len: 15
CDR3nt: TGCGCCAGCAGCCTGGGACTAGCGGGAAGGGACGAGCAGTACTTC
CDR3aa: CASSLGLAGRDEQYF

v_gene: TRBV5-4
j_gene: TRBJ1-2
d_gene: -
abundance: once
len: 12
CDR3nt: TGTGCCAGCAGCTCGGACACCTATGGCTACACCTTC
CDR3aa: CASSSDTYGYTF

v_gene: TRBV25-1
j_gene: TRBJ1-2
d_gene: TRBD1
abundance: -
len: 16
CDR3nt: TGTGCCAGCAGTGAACTAGGGACAGGTCCCGTTGGAGGCTACACCTTC
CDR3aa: CASSELGTGPVGGYTF